A single sample is the source of the 2 T cell receptor beta chains below, sequenced in a study of CD8+CD57+ T cells in acquired aplastic anemia. Both TCR beta VDJ combination and CDR3 sequence profiling were carried out. Genomic DNA was the template for this profiling. TCRdb redid the calling of the reads with MiXCR, one entry per CDR3 protein. The sample comprises around 190,000 distinct CDR3 sequences, 54% of which are singletons, and more than 15% rests with the top ten. Sequencing used sorted CD4+, CD8+, or CD8+CD57+ T cells (not recorded which) from PBMCs. The receptors were sampled from a human donor in good health, serving as a control.

Remarks on this clonotype: The junction departs from germline at one end; a sequencing error may be responsible. The V and J genes are TRBV24-1 and TRBJ2-7; possibly TRBD1 for D (6 bases). This CDR3 has 18 amino acids. Germline values: CDR1 KGHDR, CDR2 SFDVKD. The CDR3 is CASSLGVRGNPFSYEQYF. In nucleotides, the CDR3 is TGTGCCAGCAGTTTGGGGGTAAGGGGGAACCCTTTCTCCTACGAGCAGTACTTC.

This CDR3 reads CASLPGTDTQYF. The CDR3 DNA reads as TGTGCCAGCCTCCCAGGCACAGATACGCAGTATTTT. The chain recombines TRBV2 with TRBJ2-3, with unresolved D. In germline, CDR1 is SNHLY, CDR2 FYNNEI. This CDR3 is built from 12 residues. V was cut by 8 bases and J by 1 base, with 7 bases left in between.